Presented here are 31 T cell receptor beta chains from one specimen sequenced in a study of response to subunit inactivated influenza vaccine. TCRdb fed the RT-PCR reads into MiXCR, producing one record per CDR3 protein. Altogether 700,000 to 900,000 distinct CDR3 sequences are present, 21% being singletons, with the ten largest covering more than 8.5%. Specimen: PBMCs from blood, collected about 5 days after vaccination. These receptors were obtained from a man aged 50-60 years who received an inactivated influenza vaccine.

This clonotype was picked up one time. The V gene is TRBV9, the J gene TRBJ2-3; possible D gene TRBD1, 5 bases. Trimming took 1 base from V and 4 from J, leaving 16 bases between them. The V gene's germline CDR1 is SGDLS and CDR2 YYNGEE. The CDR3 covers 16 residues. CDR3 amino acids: CASSVSVTLGADTQYF. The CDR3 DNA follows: TGTGCCAGCAGCGTATCGGTGACTCTAGGGGCAGATACGCAGTATTTT.

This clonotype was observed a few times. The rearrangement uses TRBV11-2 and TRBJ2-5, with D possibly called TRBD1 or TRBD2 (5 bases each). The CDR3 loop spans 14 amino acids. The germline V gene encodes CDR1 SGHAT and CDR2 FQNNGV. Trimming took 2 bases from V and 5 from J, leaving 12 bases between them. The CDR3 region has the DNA TGTGCCAGCAGCTTATCTTGGGGGACGGAGACCCAGTACTTC. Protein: CASSLSWGTETQYF.

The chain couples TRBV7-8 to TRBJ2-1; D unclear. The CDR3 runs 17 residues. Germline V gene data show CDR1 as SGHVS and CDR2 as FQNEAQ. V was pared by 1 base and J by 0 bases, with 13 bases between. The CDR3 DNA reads TGTGCCAGCAGCTTAGTTACGCTCACGGTCTCCTACAATGAGCAGTTCTTC. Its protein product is CASSLVTLTVSYNEQFF. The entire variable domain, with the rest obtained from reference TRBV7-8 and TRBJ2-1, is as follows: GAGVSQSPRYKVAKRGQDVALRCDPISGHVSLFWYQQALGQGPEFLTYFQNEAQLDKSGLPSDRFFAERPEGSVSTLKIQRTQQEDSAVYLCASSLVTLTVSYNEQFFGPGTRLTVL.

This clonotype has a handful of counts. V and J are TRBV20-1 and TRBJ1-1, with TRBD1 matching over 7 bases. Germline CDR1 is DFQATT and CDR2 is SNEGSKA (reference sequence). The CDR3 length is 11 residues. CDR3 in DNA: TGCAGAGGGGACAGTAACACTGAAGCTTTCTTT. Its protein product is CRGDSNTEAFF.

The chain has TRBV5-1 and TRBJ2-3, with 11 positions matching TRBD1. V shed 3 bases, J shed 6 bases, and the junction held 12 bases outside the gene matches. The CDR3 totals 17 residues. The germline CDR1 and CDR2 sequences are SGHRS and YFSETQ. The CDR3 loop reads CASSSRKGTGGSDTQYF. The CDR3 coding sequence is TGCGCCAGCAGCTCCCGGAAAGGGACAGGGGGGAGCGATACGCAGTATTTT.

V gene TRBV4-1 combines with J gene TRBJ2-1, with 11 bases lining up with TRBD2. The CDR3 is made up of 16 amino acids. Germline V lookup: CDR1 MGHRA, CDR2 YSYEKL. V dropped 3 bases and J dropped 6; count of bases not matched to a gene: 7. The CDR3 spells CASSQISGGAVNEQFF. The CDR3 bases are TGCGCCAGCAGCCAGATTAGCGGGGGGGCGGTCAATGAGCAGTTCTTC.

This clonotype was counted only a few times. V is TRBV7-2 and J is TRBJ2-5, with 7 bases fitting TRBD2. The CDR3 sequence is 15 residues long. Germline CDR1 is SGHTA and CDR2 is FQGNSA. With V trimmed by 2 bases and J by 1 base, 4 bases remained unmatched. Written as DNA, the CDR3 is TGTGCCAGCAGCTTATACGGGGGGACCCAAGAGACCCAGTACTTC. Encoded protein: CASSLYGGTQETQYF.

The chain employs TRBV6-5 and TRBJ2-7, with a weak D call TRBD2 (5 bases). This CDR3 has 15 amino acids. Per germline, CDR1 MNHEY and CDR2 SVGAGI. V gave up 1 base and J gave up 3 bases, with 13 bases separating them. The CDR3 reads CASSYYKSGGYEQYF. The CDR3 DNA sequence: TGTGCCAGCAGTTACTACAAGAGCGGTGGCTACGAGCAGTACTTC.

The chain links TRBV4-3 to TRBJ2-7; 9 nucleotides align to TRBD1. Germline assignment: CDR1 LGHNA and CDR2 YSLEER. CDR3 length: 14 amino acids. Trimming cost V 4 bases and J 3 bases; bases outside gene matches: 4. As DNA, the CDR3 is TGCGCCAGCAGCCCGGGACAGGGAGACTACGAGCAGTACTTC. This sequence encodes CASSPGQGDYEQYF.

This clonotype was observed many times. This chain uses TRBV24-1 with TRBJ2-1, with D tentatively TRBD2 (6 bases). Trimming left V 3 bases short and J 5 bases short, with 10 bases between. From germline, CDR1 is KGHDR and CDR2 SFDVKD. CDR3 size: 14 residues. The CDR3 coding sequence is TGTGCCACCAGTGATAGGGACTGGAACAATGAGCAGTTCTTC. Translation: CATSDRDWNNEQFF.

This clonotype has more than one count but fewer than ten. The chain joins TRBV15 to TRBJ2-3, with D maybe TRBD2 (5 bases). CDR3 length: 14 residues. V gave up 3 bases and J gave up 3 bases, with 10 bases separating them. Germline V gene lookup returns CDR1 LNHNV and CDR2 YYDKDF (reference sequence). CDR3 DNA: TGTGCCACCAGCAGTGGGAGAATGACAGATACGCAGTATTTT. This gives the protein CATSSGRMTDTQYF. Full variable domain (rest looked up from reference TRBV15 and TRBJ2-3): DAMVIQNPRYQVTQFGKPVTLSCSQTLNHNVMYWYQQKSSQAPKLLFHYYDKDFNNEADTPDNFQSRRPNTSFCFLDIRSPGLGDTAMYLCATSSGRMTDTQYFGPGTRLTVL.

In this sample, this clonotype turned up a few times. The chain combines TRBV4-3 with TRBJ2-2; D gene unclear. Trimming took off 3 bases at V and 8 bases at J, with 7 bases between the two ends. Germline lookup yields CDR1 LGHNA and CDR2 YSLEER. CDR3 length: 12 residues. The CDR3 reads CASSQFAGELFF. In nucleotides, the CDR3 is TGCGCCAGCAGCCAGTTCGCTGGGGAGCTGTTTTTT.

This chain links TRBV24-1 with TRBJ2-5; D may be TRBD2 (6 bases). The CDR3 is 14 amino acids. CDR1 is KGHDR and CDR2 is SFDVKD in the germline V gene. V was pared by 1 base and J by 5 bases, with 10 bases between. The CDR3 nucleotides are TGTGCCACCAGTGATTTTTCGGGGAGGGAGACCCAGTACTTC. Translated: CATSDFSGRETQYF.

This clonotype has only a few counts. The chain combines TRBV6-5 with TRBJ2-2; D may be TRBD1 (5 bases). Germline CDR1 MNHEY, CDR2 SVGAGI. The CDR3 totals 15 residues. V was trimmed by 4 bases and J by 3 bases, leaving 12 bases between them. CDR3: CASSSLWGYTGELFF. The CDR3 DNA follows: TGTGCCAGCAGTTCGCTTTGGGGCTACACCGGGGAGCTGTTTTTT.

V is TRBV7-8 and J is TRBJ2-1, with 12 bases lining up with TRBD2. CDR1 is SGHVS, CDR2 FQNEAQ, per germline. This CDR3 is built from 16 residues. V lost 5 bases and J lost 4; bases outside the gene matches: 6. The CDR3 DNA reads TGTGCCAGCAGCGTCAGACTAGCGGGAGTTTACAATGAGCAGTTCTTC. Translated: CASSVRLAGVYNEQFF.

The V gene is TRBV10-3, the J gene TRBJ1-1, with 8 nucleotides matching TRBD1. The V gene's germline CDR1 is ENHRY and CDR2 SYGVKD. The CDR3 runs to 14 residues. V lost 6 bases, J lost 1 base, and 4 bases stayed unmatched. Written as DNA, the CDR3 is TGTGCCATCAGAACAGGGGGGGAGAACACTGAAGCTTTCTTT. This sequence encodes CAIRTGGENTEAFF.

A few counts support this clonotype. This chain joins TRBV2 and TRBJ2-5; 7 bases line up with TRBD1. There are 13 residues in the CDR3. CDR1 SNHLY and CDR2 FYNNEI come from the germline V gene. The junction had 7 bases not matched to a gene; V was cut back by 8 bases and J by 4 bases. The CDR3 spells CASGKQGRETQYF. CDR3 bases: TGTGCCAGCGGAAAACAGGGGAGAGAGACCCAGTACTTC.

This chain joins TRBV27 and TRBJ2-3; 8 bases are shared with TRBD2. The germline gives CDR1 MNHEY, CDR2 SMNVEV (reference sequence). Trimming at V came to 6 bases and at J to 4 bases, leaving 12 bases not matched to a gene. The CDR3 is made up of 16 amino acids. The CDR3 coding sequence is TGTGCCAGCAGGGCCGCTCGACGGGAGGGCGCAGATACGCAGTATTTT. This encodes CASRAARREGADTQYF.

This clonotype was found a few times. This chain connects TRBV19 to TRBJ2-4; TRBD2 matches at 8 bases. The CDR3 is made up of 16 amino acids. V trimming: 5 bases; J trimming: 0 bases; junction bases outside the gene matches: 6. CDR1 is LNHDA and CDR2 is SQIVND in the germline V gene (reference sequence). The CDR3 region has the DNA TGTGCCAGTAGTCCCGCCGGGGGGGGAGCCAAAAACATTCAGTACTTC. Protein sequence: CASSPAGGGAKNIQYF.

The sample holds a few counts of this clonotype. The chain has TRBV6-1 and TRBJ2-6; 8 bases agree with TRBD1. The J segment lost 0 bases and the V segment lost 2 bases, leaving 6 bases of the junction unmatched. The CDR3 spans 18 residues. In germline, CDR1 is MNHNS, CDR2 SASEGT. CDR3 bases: TGTGCCAGCAGTGAATATGGGACAGGTCTCTCTGGGGCCAACGTCCTGACTTTC. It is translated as CASSEYGTGLSGANVLTF.

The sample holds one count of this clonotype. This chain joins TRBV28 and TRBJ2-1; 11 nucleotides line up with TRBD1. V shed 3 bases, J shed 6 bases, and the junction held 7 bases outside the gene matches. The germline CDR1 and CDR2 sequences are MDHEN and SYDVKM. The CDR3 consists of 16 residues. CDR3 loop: CASSFLGQGARNEQFF. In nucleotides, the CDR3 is TGTGCCAGCAGTTTTCTAGGACAGGGGGCGCGCAATGAGCAGTTCTTC.

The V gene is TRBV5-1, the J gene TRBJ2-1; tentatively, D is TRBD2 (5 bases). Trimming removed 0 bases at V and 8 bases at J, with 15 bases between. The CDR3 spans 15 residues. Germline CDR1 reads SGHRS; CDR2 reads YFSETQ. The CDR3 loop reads CASSLAGEVAYEQFF. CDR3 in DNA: TGCGCCAGCAGCTTGGCCGGGGAAGTCGCGTATGAGCAGTTCTTC.

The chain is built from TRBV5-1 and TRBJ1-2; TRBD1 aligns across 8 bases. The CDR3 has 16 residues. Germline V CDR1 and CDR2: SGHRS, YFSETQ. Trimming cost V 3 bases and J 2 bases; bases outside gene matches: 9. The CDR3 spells CASSSLPTGANYGYTF. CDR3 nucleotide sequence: TGCGCCAGCAGCTCCCTCCCGACAGGGGCCAACTATGGCTACACCTTC.

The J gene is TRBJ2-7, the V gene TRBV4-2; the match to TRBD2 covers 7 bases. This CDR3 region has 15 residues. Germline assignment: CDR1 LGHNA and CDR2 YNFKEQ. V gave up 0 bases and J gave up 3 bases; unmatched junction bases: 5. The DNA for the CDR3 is TGTGCCAGCAGCCAAGATCTAGGACTAGTCTACGAGCAGTACTTC. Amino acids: CASSQDLGLVYEQYF.

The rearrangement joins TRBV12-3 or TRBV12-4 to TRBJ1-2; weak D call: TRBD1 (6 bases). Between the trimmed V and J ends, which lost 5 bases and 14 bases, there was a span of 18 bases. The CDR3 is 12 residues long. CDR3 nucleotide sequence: TGTGCCAGCAGTCTGACAGGCTCCTTTGGTACCTTC. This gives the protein CASSLTGSFGTF.

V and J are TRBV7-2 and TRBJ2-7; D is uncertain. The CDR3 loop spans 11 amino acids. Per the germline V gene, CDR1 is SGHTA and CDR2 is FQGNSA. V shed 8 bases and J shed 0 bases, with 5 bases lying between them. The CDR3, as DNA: TGTGCCAGCGGTCACTCCTACGAGCAGTACTTC. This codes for CASGHSYEQYF.

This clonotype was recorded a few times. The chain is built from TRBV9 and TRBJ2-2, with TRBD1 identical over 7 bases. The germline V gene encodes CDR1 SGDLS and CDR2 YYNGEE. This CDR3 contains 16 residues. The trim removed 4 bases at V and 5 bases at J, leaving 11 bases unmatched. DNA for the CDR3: TGTGCCAGCAGCATCCAGACAGGGAGTGGTACCGGGGAGCTGTTTTTT. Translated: CASSIQTGSGTGELFF.

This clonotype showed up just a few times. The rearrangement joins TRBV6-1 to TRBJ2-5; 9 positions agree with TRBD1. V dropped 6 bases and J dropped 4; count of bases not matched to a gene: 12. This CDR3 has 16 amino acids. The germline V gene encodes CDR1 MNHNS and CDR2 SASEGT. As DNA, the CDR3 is TGTGCCAGCAGGGATACCGGGACAGGGTCGCGAGAGACCCAGTACTTC. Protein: CASRDTGTGSRETQYF.

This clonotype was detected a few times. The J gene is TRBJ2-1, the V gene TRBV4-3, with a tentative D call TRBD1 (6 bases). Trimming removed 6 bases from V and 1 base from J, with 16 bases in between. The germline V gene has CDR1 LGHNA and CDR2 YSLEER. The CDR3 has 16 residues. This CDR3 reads CASSGPGHHSYNEQFF. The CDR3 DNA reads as TGCGCCAGCAGTGGCCCGGGACACCATTCCTACAATGAGCAGTTCTTC.

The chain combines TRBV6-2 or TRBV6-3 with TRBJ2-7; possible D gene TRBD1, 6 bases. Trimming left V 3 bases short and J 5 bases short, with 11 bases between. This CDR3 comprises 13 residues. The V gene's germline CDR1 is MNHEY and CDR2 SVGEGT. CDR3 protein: CASSYRGGHEQYF. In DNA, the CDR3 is TGTGCCAGCAGTTATAGAGGGGGTCACGAGCAGTACTTC.

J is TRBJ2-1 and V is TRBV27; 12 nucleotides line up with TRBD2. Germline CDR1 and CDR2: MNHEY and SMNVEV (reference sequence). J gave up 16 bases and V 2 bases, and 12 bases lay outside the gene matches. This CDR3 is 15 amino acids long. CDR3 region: CASSLLAGGRGVFFF. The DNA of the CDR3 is TGTGCCAGCAGTTTACTAGCGGGGGGGCGGGGGGTCTTTTTCTTC.